This note documents a single T cell receptor beta chain sequence. Its target is not known. The CDR3 spans 15 residues. Per the germline V gene, CDR1 is SGDLS and CDR2 is YYNGEE. Germline trimming cut 0 bases from V and 6 bases from J; bases unmatched to any gene: 2. This sample was included in a study of response to subunit inactivated influenza vaccine. General study points: There was a suggestion from the authors that each seasonal influenza vaccination recruits few new T cells.

A single record per CDR3 protein comes from TCRdb applying MiXCR to the RT-PCR reads. The sample has about 540,000 distinct CDR3 sequences; approximately 24% are singletons. These same records also appear under a second study, on T cells expressing NK-cell markers. That paper notes: The cDNA for TCR beta came from 5'RACE template switching with UMIs. In sorted CD3+CD56+NKG2C+, CD3+CD56+NKG2C- and CD3+CD56-NKG2C+ T cells, TCR beta repertoires were obtained. Of eight sequenced donors, seven were HCMV-seropositive and one HCMV-seronegative. Among four donors, these clonotypes also ranked first in the CD3+CD56-NKG2C+ fraction.

This receptor was obtained from a man aged 45-65 years who received an inactivated influenza vaccine. The chain joins TRBV9 to TRBJ2-1; the match to TRBD1 covers 11 bases. This specimen consisted of CD4+ T cells sorted from PBMCs, obtained 11 to 12 days after vaccination. The CDR3 region has the DNA TGTGCCAGCAGCGTAGGAGGACAGGGGGCCAATGAGCAGTTCTTC. Encoded protein: CASSVGGQGANEQFF. The full variable domain, rest sourced from reference TRBV9 and TRBJ2-1, is DSGVTQTPKHLITATGQRVTLRCSPRSGDLSVYWYQQSLDQGLQFLIQYYNGEERAKGNILERFSAQQFPDLHSELNLSSLELGDSALYFCASSVGGQGANEQFFGPGTRLTVL.